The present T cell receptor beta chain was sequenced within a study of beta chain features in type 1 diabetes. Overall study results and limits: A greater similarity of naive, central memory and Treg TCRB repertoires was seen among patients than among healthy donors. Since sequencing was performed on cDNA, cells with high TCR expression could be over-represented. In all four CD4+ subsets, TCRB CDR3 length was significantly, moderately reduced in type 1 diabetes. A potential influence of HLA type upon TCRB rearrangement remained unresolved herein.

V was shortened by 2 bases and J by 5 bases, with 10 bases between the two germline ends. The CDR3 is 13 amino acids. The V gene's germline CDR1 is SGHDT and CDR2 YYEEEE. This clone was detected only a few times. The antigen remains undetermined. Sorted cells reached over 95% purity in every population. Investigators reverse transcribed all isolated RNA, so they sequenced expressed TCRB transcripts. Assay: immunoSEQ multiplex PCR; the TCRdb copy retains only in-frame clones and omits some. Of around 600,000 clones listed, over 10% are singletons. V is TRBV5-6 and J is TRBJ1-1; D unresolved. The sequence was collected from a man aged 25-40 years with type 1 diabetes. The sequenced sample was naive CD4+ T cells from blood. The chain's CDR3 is CASSFTEDTEAFF. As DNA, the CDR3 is TGTGCCAGCAGCTTCACAGAGGATACTGAAGCTTTCTTT.